This T cell receptor (beta chain) was sequenced in a study of PD-L1 blockade in urothelial cancer. Overall study context: When blood samples were assessed, the median T cell count was around 150,000. Notes on the study in general: Where pretreatment blood TCR clonality fell below the median, better survival was predicted.

Points on this clone: Its antigen remains unidentified.

The data were produced by immunoSEQ multiplex PCR, yet TCRdb's version contains in-frame clones alone and is incomplete. The repertoire holds about 84,000 clones, more than 75% seen once, with over 7.5% in the top ten. Germline values: CDR1 KGHSH, CDR2 LQKENI. There are 15 residues in the CDR3. Trimming removed 5 bases from V and 6 bases from J; junction bases left unmatched: 6. Locally advanced or metastatic urothelial carcinoma was present in patients. The chain links TRBV18 to TRBJ1-6; TRBD1 matches at 8 bases. This specimen was PBMCs, taken around atezolizumab (anti-PD-L1) treatment. The source is an older man with urothelial cancer. The CDR3 DNA sequence: TGTGCCAGCTCAACGACAGGGGCAATTAATTCACCCCTCCACTTT. Amino acids: CASSTTGAINSPLHF.